This T cell receptor (beta chain) derives from a study of blood T cell repertoires in COVID-19. Study as a whole: Italy, Spain and the United States were the sources of the convalescent and acute COVID-19 samples.

The method was immunoSEQ multiplex PCR; TCRdb's version includes in-frame clones alone and lacks a portion of them. The table includes some 99,000 clones, more than 70% detected once. The V and J ends lost 4 bases and 2 bases respectively, with 9 bases between them. The CDR3 is 13 residues long. Germline assignment: CDR1 LNHDA and CDR2 SQIVND (reference sequence). This receptor was obtained from a man aged 65 to 85 with acute or convalescent COVID-19. The rearrangement uses TRBV19 and TRBJ2-7, with a weak D call TRBD1 (5 bases). Source material: peripheral blood. CDR3 sequence reads: CASSSRVTYEQYF. The CDR3 DNA follows: TGTGCCAGTAGTAGCAGGGTCACCTACGAGCAGTACTTC.